A single sample is the source of the 14 T cell receptor beta chains below, sequenced in a study of blood T cell repertoires in COVID-19. TCRdb's table, derived via immunoSEQ multiplex PCR, lists solely in-frame clones and lacks some. The table shows 470,000 or so clones, with about 90% occurring only once. The sequenced sample consisted of PBMCs or T cells enriched from blood (not recorded which). Every receptor here comes from a woman under 30 with acute COVID-19.

This rearrangement joins TRBV3-1 (or the pseudogene TRBV3-2) to TRBJ2-1; D perhaps matches TRBD1 (6 bases). CDR1 and CDR2 from the germline V gene are LGHDT and YNNKEL (reference sequence). CDR3 length equals 13 residues. Trimming shortened V by 6 bases and J by 9 bases, and 15 bases separated the two germline ends. The DNA of the CDR3 is TGTGCCAGCAGTGTTGGGGGCAATCTTGAGCAGTTCTTC. This sequence encodes CASSVGGNLEQFF.

J is TRBJ2-4 and V is TRBV11-2, with D possibly being TRBD2 (5 bases). Germline V gene sequence: CDR1 SGHAT, CDR2 FQNNGV. The V gene lost 1 base and the J gene lost 0 bases, with 16 bases spanning the gap. This CDR3 is 18 amino acids long. The CDR3 protein is CASSLVWRQALAKNIQYF. CDR3 bases: TGTGCCAGCAGCTTAGTTTGGAGGCAGGCCCTAGCCAAAAACATTCAGTACTTC.

The V gene is TRBV11-2, the J gene TRBJ2-5; D unclear. The CDR3 contains 14 residues. Germline CDR1 is SGHAT and CDR2 is FQNNGV. V was cut by 1 base and J by 0 bases, with 6 bases left in between. Here the CDR3 reads CASSLGLNQETQYF. CDR3 DNA sequence: TGTGCCAGCAGCTTAGGACTCAACCAAGAGACCCAGTACTTC.

The chain uses TRBV5-1 and TRBJ1-6; 9 bases align to TRBD1. The CDR3 has 16 amino acids. V lost 3 bases and J lost 7; bases outside the gene matches: 8. Germline values: CDR1 SGHRS, CDR2 YFSETQ. The CDR3 spells CASSSNGQGSNSPLHF. The DNA of the CDR3 is TGCGCCAGCAGCTCAAACGGACAGGGGAGCAATTCACCCCTCCACTTT.

The rearrangement uses TRBV28 and TRBJ2-7; a weak D match, TRBD2 (6 bases). Between the trimmed V and J ends, which lost 5 bases and 12 bases, there was a span of 20 bases. CDR1 is MDHEN and CDR2 is SYDVKM in the germline V gene. The length of the CDR3 is 13 residues. CDR3 nucleotides: TGTGCCAGCAGTGGCCGGGGGATGTACGTATCGTACTTC. It translates to CASSGRGMYVSYF.

This chain links TRBV10-3 with TRBJ2-7, with D possibly being TRBD2 (5 bases). V was trimmed by 3 bases and J by 4 bases, leaving 7 bases between them. CDR3 length: 12 amino acids. From germline, CDR1 is ENHRY and CDR2 SYGVKD. The CDR3 sequence is CAISDRGYEQYF. DNA for the CDR3: TGTGCCATCAGTGATCGAGGGTACGAGCAGTACTTC.

The chain links TRBV6-6 to TRBJ1-2; the D gene is possibly TRBD1 (5 bases). Germline lookup yields CDR1 MNHNY and CDR2 SVGAGI (reference sequence). V dropped 5 bases and J dropped 4 bases, with 17 bases sitting between them. CDR3 length equals 15 residues. The CDR3 DNA reads as TGTGCCAGCAGTCACAACAGACAGACAGTCTATGGCTACACCTTC. This translates into CASSHNRQTVYGYTF.

The chain carries TRBV12-3 or TRBV12-4 and TRBJ2-3; no clear D gene. V lost 6 bases to trimming and J lost 3 bases, with 10 bases between them. The CDR3 has 13 amino acids. The CDR3 is CASSQQKTDTQYF. CDR3 DNA: TGTGCCAGCAGCCAACAGAAAACAGATACGCAGTATTTT.

The chain carries TRBV6-2 or TRBV6-3 and TRBJ2-1; 7 nucleotides match TRBD1. In germline, CDR1 is MNHEY, CDR2 SVGEGT. The CDR3 is made up of 16 amino acids. V gave up 3 bases and J gave up 2 bases; unmatched junction bases: 7. The CDR3 DNA reads TGTGCCAGCAGTTATGTGGACAGGCCGCCCTACAATGAGCAGTTCTTC. This codes for CASSYVDRPPYNEQFF.

A few counts support this clone. The chain joins TRBV30 to TRBJ2-7, with D unclear. The V end was cut by 3 bases, the J end by 4 bases, with 7 bases between. There are 11 residues in the CDR3. In germline, CDR1 is GTSNPN, CDR2 SVGIG (reference sequence). The CDR3 region has the DNA TGTGCCTGGAGCGACATTTACGAGCAGTACTTC. It encodes CAWSDIYEQYF.

The V and J genes are TRBV5-5 and TRBJ1-5; 8 bases fit TRBD1. The CDR3 is 16 amino acids. The trim removed 4 bases at V and 0 bases at J, leaving 6 bases unmatched. Germline CDR1 is SGHKS and CDR2 is YYEKEE (reference sequence). The CDR3 DNA sequence: TGTGCCAGCAGCATGACAGGGGTCTATAGCAATCAGCCCCAGCATTTT. Its protein is CASSMTGVYSNQPQHF.

The chain has TRBV28 and TRBJ2-5, with D possibly matching TRBD1 (6 bases). The V gene's germline CDR1 is MDHEN and CDR2 SYDVKM. The CDR3 runs to 14 residues. With 4 bases removed from V and 5 bases from J, the gap between germline ends came to 14 bases. In DNA form, the CDR3 reads TGTGCCAGCAGTTCCCAGGGGACACCCGAGACCCAGTACTTC. As protein: CASSSQGTPETQYF.

This clone was seen only once. A much larger clone lies a single base off, so this may be a read error. The chain employs TRBV14 and TRBJ2-7; D remains unclear. V lost 0 bases to trimming and J lost 3 bases, with 3 bases between them. This CDR3 comprises 12 residues. Germline V gives CDR1 SGHDN, CDR2 FVKESK. The CDR3 protein is CASSQDGYEQYF. The DNA for the CDR3 is TGTGCCAGCAGCCAAGACGGCTACGAGCAGTACTTC.

The J gene is TRBJ2-1, the V gene TRBV28; TRBD2 aligns across 11 bases. This CDR3 has 14 amino acids. J was trimmed by 7 bases and V by 3 bases; bases with no gene match: 2. Germline V lookup: CDR1 MDHEN, CDR2 SYDVKM. The chain's CDR3 is CASSFRTSGNEQFF. Written as DNA, the CDR3 is TGTGCCAGCAGTTTTAGGACTAGCGGGAATGAGCAGTTCTTC.